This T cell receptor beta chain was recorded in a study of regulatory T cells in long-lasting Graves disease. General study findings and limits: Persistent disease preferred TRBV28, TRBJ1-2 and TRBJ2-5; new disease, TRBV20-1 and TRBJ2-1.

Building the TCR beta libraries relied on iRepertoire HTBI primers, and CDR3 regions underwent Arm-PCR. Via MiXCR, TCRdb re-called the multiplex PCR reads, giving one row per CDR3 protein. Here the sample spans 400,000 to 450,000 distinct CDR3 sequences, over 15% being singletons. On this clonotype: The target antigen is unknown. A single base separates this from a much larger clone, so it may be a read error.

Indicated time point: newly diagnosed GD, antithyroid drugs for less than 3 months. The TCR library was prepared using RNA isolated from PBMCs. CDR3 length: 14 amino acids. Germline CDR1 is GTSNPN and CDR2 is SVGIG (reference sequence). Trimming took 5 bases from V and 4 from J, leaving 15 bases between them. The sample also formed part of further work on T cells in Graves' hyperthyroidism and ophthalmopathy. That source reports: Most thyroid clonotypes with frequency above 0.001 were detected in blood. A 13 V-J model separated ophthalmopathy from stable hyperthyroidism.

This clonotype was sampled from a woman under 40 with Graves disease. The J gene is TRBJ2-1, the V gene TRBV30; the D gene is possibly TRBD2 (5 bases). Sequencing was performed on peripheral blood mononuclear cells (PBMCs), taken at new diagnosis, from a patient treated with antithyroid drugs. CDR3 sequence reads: CAWGRGEEYNEQFF. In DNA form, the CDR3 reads TGTGCCTGGGGTCGGGGAGAAGAGTACAATGAGCAGTTCTTC.